The T cell receptor (beta chain) described here comes from a study of beta chain features in type 1 diabetes. The study's findings and limits: The study found moderately but significantly shorter TCRB CDR3s in all four CD4+ subsets of Type 1 diabetes patients.

Each of the CD4+ naive, central memory, regulatory and stem cell-like memory populations was sorted via CD45RO/CCR7/CD25/CD127/CD95/CD27. The V and J ends lost 5 bases and 0 bases, in that order; junction bases with no gene match: 5. In germline, CDR1 is SGHTA, CDR2 FQGNSA. The CDR3 is made up of 15 amino acids. Concerning this clone itself: Its target is unknown.

All of the isolated RNA was reverse transcribed, so expressed TCRB transcripts were sequenced. This table comes from immunoSEQ multiplex PCR, and its TCRdb copy is limited to in-frame clones, with some not included. The repertoire holds about 30,000 clones, around 54% seen once, with over 1.2% in the top ten. This TCR was sampled from a woman younger than 30 with type 1 diabetes. The chain joins TRBV7-2 to TRBJ2-5; TRBD1 matches at 8 bases. Sequenced: Tregs from blood. The CDR3 nucleotides are TGTGCCAGCAGCCTGGGACAGGTTTACCAAGAGACCCAGTACTTC. Translating it yields CASSLGQVYQETQYF. The variable domain in full, with the rest retrieved from reference TRBV7-2 and TRBJ2-5, is GAGVSQSPSNKVTEKGKDVELRCDPISGHTALYWYRQSLGQGLEFLIYFQGNSAPDKSGLPSDRFSAERTGGSVSTLTIQRTQQEDSAVYLCASSLGQVYQETQYFGPGTRLLVL.